This T cell receptor (beta chain) was sequenced during a study of shared clonotypes between healthy human individuals. The CDR3 consists of 13 residues. Germline V gene sequence: CDR1 LGHNA, CDR2 YNFKEQ. The V and J ends lost 4 bases and 5 bases respectively, with 9 bases between them. With regard to this clone: What it binds is not known.

Repertoires were generated with immunoSEQ multiplex PCR, while TCRdb's copy carries only in-frame clones and drops some. The table records 1.5 million to 2.5 million clones, about 95% of them present only once. The naive CD8 fraction comprised CD45RO-negative cells positively selected for CCR7 and excluded terminally differentiated effector memory CD45RA+ cells. All participating donors were Caucasian adults from Nashville, Tennessee. Findings and limits, study-wide: Compared with memory subsets, naive subsets generally had larger estimated richness.

The source of this sequence is a man aged 18 to 29 in good health. V and J are TRBV4-2 and TRBJ2-1, with D uncertain. The sample consisted of naive CD8+ T cells sorted from blood. The DNA for the CDR3 is TGTGCCAGCAGCCTGGGCCCCAACAATGAGCAGTTCTTC. As protein: CASSLGPNNEQFF.